The 32 T cell receptor beta chains below were found in one sample sequenced in a study of blood T cells in healthy people across ages. A second PCR, run for roughly 7 to 11 cycles, used a sample-barcoded 5' primer plus a J-beta primer mix. In TCRdb, the 5' RACE reads were re-called with MiXCR into one record per CDR3 protein. The sample yields over a million distinct CDR3 sequences, around 25% seen once. These data are also associated with another study on T cells of mothers and their children.

Source material: blood. The origin of the receptors is a girl aged 2 to 10 in good health.

This clonotype was observed many times. The J gene is TRBJ2-2, the V gene TRBV27; D gene unclear. CDR3 length: 13 amino acids. Looked up from germline, CDR1 is MNHEY and CDR2 is SMNVEV (reference sequence). The germline V and J ends were trimmed by 2 bases and 5 bases, with 6 bases remaining between them. CDR3 DNA sequence: TGTGCCAGCAGTTTAGGAGTGACCGGGGAGCTGTTTTTT. It encodes CASSLGVTGELFF.

This rearrangement joins TRBV29-1 to TRBJ1-2; 9 positions agree with TRBD1. The V segment lost 4 bases and the J segment 8 bases; nucleotides outside the gene matches: 5. The CDR3 is made up of 12 amino acids. Germline CDR1 SQVTM, CDR2 ANQGSEA. The CDR3 here is CSVGDRAEGYTF. In DNA form, the CDR3 reads TGCAGCGTTGGGGACAGGGCGGAAGGCTACACCTTC.

The V gene is TRBV3-1, the J gene TRBJ2-5, with unresolved D. The V gene lost 2 bases and the J gene lost 5 bases, with 12 bases spanning the gap. CDR1 LGHDT and CDR2 YNNKEL come from the germline V gene (reference sequence). CDR3 size: 14 residues. CDR3 sequence: CASSQRRPGETQYF. As DNA, the CDR3 is TGTGCCAGCAGCCAAAGAAGGCCTGGGGAGACCCAGTACTTC.

This clonotype was counted only a few times. The genes are TRBV29-1 and TRBJ2-4; no clear D gene. This CDR3 is 15 amino acids long. V was clipped by 6 bases and J by 4 bases, with 19 bases between them. Looked up from germline, CDR1 is SQVTM and CDR2 is ANQGSEA. CDR3 residues: CSVLNRVKGKNIQYF. The CDR3 nucleotides read TGCAGCGTATTGAATCGGGTGAAAGGAAAAAACATTCAGTACTTC.

V is TRBV7-2 and J is TRBJ2-1; 9 bases line up with TRBD2. The CDR3 spans 16 residues. Germline V gene lookup returns CDR1 SGHTA and CDR2 FQGNSA. Germline trimming cut 0 bases from V and 6 bases from J; bases unmatched to any gene: 6. The CDR3 reads CASSLAWGLASNEQFF. For the CDR3, the DNA is TGTGCCAGCAGCTTAGCCTGGGGACTAGCTAGCAATGAGCAGTTCTTC.

This clonotype was counted ten times or more. CDR3 sequence (DNA): TGTGCCAGCAGCTTAGTTGGGGCCAACGTCCTGACTTTC. Translating gives CASSLVGANVLTF. This chain uses TRBV13 with TRBJ2-6; D is undetermined. Per germline, CDR1 PRHDT and CDR2 FYEKMQ (reference sequence). V lost 1 base and J 3 bases, leaving 1 base between the germline ends. CDR3 size: 13 residues.

The chain employs TRBV20-1 and TRBJ1-6, with D tentatively TRBD1 (5 bases). Trimming left V 1 base short and J 8 bases short, with 24 bases between. From germline, CDR1 is DFQATT and CDR2 SNEGSKA (reference sequence). This CDR3 comprises 18 residues. CDR3 protein: CSARVQPQTDSAHSPLHF. Here the CDR3 DNA reads TGCAGTGCTAGAGTTCAACCCCAGACAGACTCTGCCCATTCACCCCTCCACTTT.

The chain links TRBV29-1 to TRBJ1-3, with unresolved D. The germline V gene encodes CDR1 SQVTM and CDR2 ANQGSEA. Trimming removed 7 bases at V and 4 bases at J, with 14 bases between. This CDR3 has 13 residues. Written as DNA, the CDR3 is TGCAGCGCCGGGGAGGGTCCCGGAAACACCATATATTTT. It translates to CSAGEGPGNTIYF.

This chain connects TRBV29-1 to TRBJ2-5, with D perhaps TRBD1 (5 bases). V was pared by 8 bases and J by 3 bases, with 19 bases between. CDR1 and CDR2 from the germline V gene are SQVTM and ANQGSEA. The CDR3 contains 14 residues. DNA for the CDR3: TGCAGCCCAGTGACAGTTAGTTTTGAAGAGACCCAGTACTTC. Amino acid sequence: CSPVTVSFEETQYF.

V gene TRBV2 combines with J gene TRBJ2-7; D remains unclear. The CDR3 has 17 residues. The germline V gene encodes CDR1 SNHLY and CDR2 FYNNEI. V was shortened by 7 bases and J by 5 bases, with 27 bases between the two germline ends. Here the CDR3 reads CASIARAFGLLLHEQYF. CDR3 in DNA: TGTGCCAGCATTGCCCGGGCGTTTGGCCTTCTGCTTCACGAGCAGTACTTC.

This clonotype was detected a few times. The rearrangement uses TRBV7-9 and TRBJ1-1; tentative D call: TRBD1 (5 bases). Germline assignment: CDR1 SEHNR and CDR2 FQNEAQ (reference sequence). The CDR3 length is 13 residues. The V and J ends lost 2 bases and 11 bases respectively, with 15 bases between them. The CDR3 nucleotides are TGTGCCAGCAGCTTATGGGACGGGCAGGCGGCTTTCTTT. Protein product: CASSLWDGQAAFF.

The chain recombines TRBV7-9 with TRBJ2-7, with D hard to call. The germline CDR1 and CDR2 sequences are SEHNR and FQNEAQ (reference sequence). Between the trimmed V and J ends, which lost 7 bases and 3 bases, there was a span of 7 bases. The CDR3 covers 11 residues. The CDR3 is CASTFDYEQYF. DNA of the CDR3: TGTGCCAGCACCTTTGACTACGAGCAGTACTTC.

The chain's CDR3 is CASSSWDRAYEQYF. The CDR3 coding sequence is TGTGCCAGCAGTTCTTGGGACAGGGCCTACGAGCAGTACTTC. The chain couples TRBV6-5 to TRBJ2-7, with 9 bases fitting TRBD1. From germline, CDR1 is MNHEY and CDR2 SVGAGI. V lost 4 bases to trimming and J lost 2 bases; unmatched junction nucleotides: 3. This CDR3 region has 14 residues.

This clonotype was found a few times. This chain joins TRBV5-1 and TRBJ2-5; the D gene is possibly TRBD1 (5 bases). CDR1 and CDR2 from the germline V gene are SGHRS and YFSETQ. The CDR3 sequence is 12 residues long. V was shortened by 2 bases and J by 13 bases, with 15 bases between the two germline ends. CDR3 bases: TGCGCCAGCAGCTTACCAGGACAAGGAGTGTACTTC. It yields the protein CASSLPGQGVYF.

The V gene is TRBV6-6, the J gene TRBJ2-7; D might be TRBD1 (5 bases). The CDR3 totals 14 residues. Per germline, CDR1 MNHNY and CDR2 SVGAGI (reference sequence). Trimming stripped 1 base from V and 1 base from J, with 8 bases between. CDR3 in DNA: TGTGCCAGCAGTTACTTACAGGAATCCTACGAGCAGTACTTC. It yields the protein CASSYLQESYEQYF.

The V call is TRBV7-9, the J call TRBJ1-2, with D tentatively TRBD1 (6 bases). The CDR3 consists of 15 residues. The germline V gene encodes CDR1 SEHNR and CDR2 FQNEAQ (reference sequence). Trimming removed 5 bases at V and 10 bases at J, with 23 bases between. CDR3 sequence reads: CASSDGGHRGKDYTF. In DNA, the CDR3 is TGTGCCAGCAGCGACGGGGGACATAGGGGGAAGGACTACACCTTC. Full variable domain (remainder filled in from reference TRBV7-9 and TRBJ1-2): DTGVSQNPRHKITKRGQNVTFRCDPISEHNRLYWYRQTLGQGPEFLTYFQNEAQLEKSRLLSDRFSAERPKGSFSTLEIQRTEQGDSAMYLCASSDGGHRGKDYTFGSGTRLTVV.

The V and J genes are TRBV14 and TRBJ2-1; perhaps TRBD2 as D (7 bases). Between the trimmed V and J ends, which lost 5 bases and 9 bases, there was a span of 14 bases. CDR1 is SGHDN and CDR2 is FVKESK in the germline V gene. The CDR3 contains 13 residues. The CDR3 spells CASSGGAYFEQFF. Here the CDR3 DNA reads TGTGCCAGCAGCGGGGGGGCCTATTTTGAGCAGTTCTTC.

Comment on this clonotype: One junction end does not reproduce the germline sequence, and a read error may be involved. The rearrangement uses TRBV20-1 and TRBJ2-7; D gene unclear. Per the germline V gene, CDR1 is DFQATT and CDR2 is SNEGSKA (reference sequence). This CDR3 region has 13 residues. The CDR3 loop is CSGVQLGSSEQYF. CDR3 nucleotide sequence: TGCAGTGGTGTACAGCTGGGATCCTCCGAGCAGTACTTC.

This clonotype was seen a few times. This rearrangement joins TRBV29-1 to TRBJ1-1; TRBD1 aligns across 7 bases. This CDR3 has 12 residues. CDR1 is SQVTM and CDR2 is ANQGSEA in the germline V gene. DNA of the CDR3: TGCACCCGGGACAGAATGAACACTGAAGCTTTCTTT. Residues: CTRDRMNTEAFF.

The J gene is TRBJ2-1, the V gene TRBV29-1; TRBD2 agrees at 14 bases. V shed 4 bases and J 7 bases; nucleotides not matched to a gene: 3. The CDR3 runs to 14 residues. Germline assignment: CDR1 SQVTM and CDR2 ANQGSEA. The CDR3 loop is CSVGGTSGSNEQFF. The CDR3 DNA reads TGCAGCGTTGGAGGGACTAGCGGGAGTAATGAGCAGTTCTTC.

A few counts support this clonotype. The chain combines TRBV7-8 with TRBJ2-3; 8 bases align to TRBD1. This CDR3 has 17 amino acids. In germline, CDR1 is SGHVS, CDR2 FQNEAQ. After removal of 3 bases from V and 3 bases from J, the junction contained 11 bases not matched to a gene. Here the CDR3 reads CASSLPQGARGTDTQYF. In DNA, the CDR3 is TGTGCCAGCAGCTTGCCTCAGGGGGCTAGGGGAACAGATACGCAGTATTTT.

This clonotype was counted only a few times. The chain joins TRBV5-1 to TRBJ2-3; a weak D match, TRBD1 (5 bases). Germline CDR1 and CDR2: SGHRS and YFSETQ. Trimming removed 3 bases at V and 0 bases at J, with 17 bases between. This CDR3 has 17 amino acids. The CDR3 region is CASSSDTGLTSTDTQYF. Here the CDR3 DNA reads TGCGCCAGCAGCTCGGACACCGGCTTGACTAGCACAGATACGCAGTATTTT.

This clonotype was picked up a small number of times. The chain employs TRBV6-6 and TRBJ2-5; 8 bases agree with TRBD2. V was pared by 6 bases and J by 5 bases, with 8 bases of the junction left unmatched. This CDR3 is built from 14 residues. The germline gives CDR1 MNHNY, CDR2 SVGAGI (reference sequence). The DNA of the CDR3 is TGTGCCAGCAGGTCGAGCGGGGGTGGTGAGACCCAGTACTTC. Its translation: CASRSSGGGETQYF.

This chain joins TRBV24-1 and TRBJ2-1; tentatively, D is TRBD1 or TRBD2 (5 bases each). With 5 bases removed from V and 1 base from J, the gap between germline ends came to 11 bases. CDR1 KGHDR and CDR2 SFDVKD come from the germline V gene. This CDR3 contains 15 residues. CDR3 bases: TGTGCCACCAGTGCTCCGGGGCTGTCCTACAATGAGCAGTTCTTC. Translated: CATSAPGLSYNEQFF.

This clonotype has more than one count but fewer than ten. This sequence joins TRBV3-1 and TRBJ1-4; no clear D gene. The germline V gene has CDR1 LGHDT and CDR2 YNNKEL (reference sequence). The CDR3 totals 13 residues. Trimming shortened V by 4 bases and J by 10 bases, and 13 bases separated the two germline ends. CDR3 DNA sequence: TGTGCCAGCAGCCCAGGACCGGACGGAAAACTGTTTTTT. Amino acids: CASSPGPDGKLFF.

The chain joins TRBV15 to TRBJ2-5; possibly TRBD1 for D (5 bases). Germline V gene data show CDR1 as LNHNV and CDR2 as YYDKDF (reference sequence). This CDR3 spans 18 amino acids. V was shortened by 5 bases and J by 5 bases, with 27 bases between the two germline ends. The CDR3 region is CATSGQGRVLSSWETQYF. DNA for the CDR3: TGTGCCACCAGCGGACAAGGCAGGGTTTTAAGTTCGTGGGAGACCCAGTACTTC.

This clonotype was counted between two and nine times. CDR3 region: CASSVRENYGYTF. The CDR3 DNA follows: TGTGCCAGCAGTGTCAGGGAGAACTATGGCTACACCTTC. The genes are TRBV2 and TRBJ1-2, with a possible D match to TRBD1 (5 bases). Deletions cut 4 bases from V and 2 bases from J, with 8 bases between. The V gene's germline CDR1 is SNHLY and CDR2 FYNNEI. The CDR3 length is 13 residues.

This clonotype was found a few times. The CDR3 DNA is TGTGCCAGCAGTGACTCATCCAATCCTCAGGGTTATCAAGAGACCCAGTACTTC. This sequence encodes CASSDSSNPQGYQETQYF. The chain recombines TRBV25-1 with TRBJ2-5, with D maybe TRBD1 (5 bases). V gave up 3 bases and J gave up 2 bases, with 22 bases separating them. CDR1 and CDR2 from the germline V gene are MGHDK and SYGVNS. The CDR3 contains 18 residues.

The DNA for the CDR3 is TGTGCCAGCAGTTACGGGGACAGGGGGTTTGAGACCCAGTACTTC. Amino acids: CASSYGDRGFETQYF. The V call is TRBV6-5, the J call TRBJ2-5, with 11 bases matching TRBD1. This CDR3 is 15 amino acids long. Germline assignment: CDR1 MNHEY and CDR2 SVGAGI. The junction had 4 bases not matched to a gene; V was cut back by 2 bases and J by 5 bases.

This clonotype was seen a few times. The genes are TRBV7-2 and TRBJ2-1, with 12 bases that match TRBD2. The CDR3 extends over 17 amino acids. Germline CDR1 is SGHTA and CDR2 is FQGNSA. Trimming at V came to 2 bases and at J to 5 bases, leaving 7 bases not matched to a gene. CDR3 in DNA: TGTGCCAGCAGCTTACTAGCGGGAGGGCCTATTCACAATGAGCAGTTCTTC. This sequence encodes CASSLLAGGPIHNEQFF. The full variable domain, rest sourced from reference TRBV7-2 and TRBJ2-1, is GAGVSQSPSNKVTEKGKDVELRCDPISGHTALYWYRQSLGQGLEFLIYFQGNSAPDKSGLPSDRFSAERTGGSVSTLTIQRTQQEDSAVYLCASSLLAGGPIHNEQFFGPGTRLTVL.

This clonotype has just a few counts. The chain has TRBV29-1 and TRBJ1-1, with TRBD1 as a possible D gene (5 bases). The CDR3 spans 16 residues. Per the germline V gene, CDR1 is SQVTM and CDR2 is ANQGSEA. Deletions cut 7 bases from V and 1 base from J, with 22 bases between. The CDR3 spells CSADQGREWANTEAFF. CDR3 sequence (DNA): TGCAGCGCTGATCAGGGAAGGGAGTGGGCGAACACTGAAGCTTTCTTT.

The DNA for the CDR3 is TGTGCCAGTGCGACTAGCGGGGGGGACAATGAGCAGTTCTTC. Translating it yields CASATSGGDNEQFF. The chain combines TRBV19 with TRBJ2-1, with 14 bases lining up with TRBD2. There are 14 residues in the CDR3. Trimming at V came to 8 bases and at J to 5 bases, leaving 2 bases not matched to a gene. In germline, CDR1 is LNHDA, CDR2 SQIVND (reference sequence).